The rows below give T cell receptor beta chains drawn from one sample of a study of T-cell reconstitution after alpha-beta-depleted transplantation in children. TCRdb analysed the PCR reads with MiXCR anew, one entry per CDR3 protein. The sample carries about 540,000 distinct CDR3 sequences, approximately 20% recorded once. This specimen consisted of PBMCs from the stem cell graft donor, obtained from the stem cell graft. The receptors derive from a human donor who donated a stem cell graft to a child with acute lymphoblastic leukemia. Each CDR3 is given without its conserved first and last residue.

ASSLRGTSGVDEY,TRBV5-1,TRBJ2-7
ASSSSGTEY,TRBV7-2,TRBJ2-5
ASSDWPEAF,TRBV11-2,TRBJ1-1
ASSLLAGGFHEQF,TRBV7-3,TRBJ2-1
ASSSSASSYEQY,TRBV5-5,TRBJ2-7
ASSLNWVPKGGHEQY,TRBV7-8,TRBJ2-7
ASSVGLYEDTQY,TRBV5-5,TRBJ2-3
ASSYSGGHTEAF,TRBV6-5,TRBJ1-1
ASSLGTGDTGELF,TRBV3-1,TRBJ2-2
ATSDLRQGRETQY,TRBV24-1,TRBJ2-5
ASSLTRRGNDGYT,TRBV7-2,TRBJ1-2
SVEDWGGAGQGESDKTYEQY,TRBV29-1,TRBJ2-7
ASRREGAPHLAYEQY,TRBV12-3/TRBV12-4,TRBJ2-7
ASSLGKGGAF,TRBV5-1,TRBJ1-1
ASSPDRGPNTEAF,TRBV5-1,TRBJ1-1
ASSLATEDRAFEQY,TRBV7-8,TRBJ2-7
ASSLEGTGFTGGYT,TRBV5-1,TRBJ1-2
ASSLRLAGGEQF,TRBV12-3/TRBV12-4,TRBJ2-1
ASSRDRVSSEAF,TRBV27,TRBJ1-1
ASSLQGLASDNEQF,TRBV4-1,TRBJ2-1
ASSLYREGETQY,TRBV12-3/TRBV12-4,TRBJ2-5
TSCPTGLTGDPNTEAF,TRBV2,TRBJ1-1
ASSPLKSLYVEQF,TRBV7-9,TRBJ2-1
ASSYHWGDAYEQY,TRBV6-5,TRBJ2-7
ASSLSGREQY,TRBV11-2,TRBJ2-7
ASSTTDGYNSPLH,TRBV5-1,TRBJ1-6
ASSNPGRRTYEQY,TRBV7-8,TRBJ2-7
AISHAPGTVDGTQY,TRBV10-3,TRBJ2-3
ASTRSGSKYEQY,TRBV7-9,TRBJ2-7
ASVRDRSSYNEQF,TRBV2,TRBJ2-1
GGGQTNYGYT,TRBV29-1,TRBJ1-2
ASRRGETDYNSPLH,TRBV6-1,TRBJ1-6
ASGFGDRSYEQY,TRBV5-1,TRBJ2-7
ASSRRLYTYGYT,TRBV12-3/TRBV12-4,TRBJ1-2
ASSGGQGAGQPQH,TRBV27,TRBJ1-5
ASSQEVLSSGANVLT,TRBV3-1,TRBJ2-6
ASSLQRTPYNEQF,TRBV11-1,TRBJ2-1
ASSLELAGVDTQY,TRBV7-8,TRBJ2-3
AISEPGLYNEQF,TRBV10-3,TRBJ2-1
SAPPEAGVTGELF,TRBV20-1,TRBJ2-2
ASRRRGNTEAF,TRBV13,TRBJ1-1
ASSARTGRTRGGNEQF,TRBV5-5,TRBJ2-1
SARDKGPNTEAF,TRBV20-1,TRBJ1-1
ASSKDSSYNSPLH,TRBV21-1,TRBJ1-6
SVEFVWGEQY,TRBV29-1,TRBJ2-7
ATSGGGFSYNEQF,TRBV24-1,TRBJ2-1
SEIGRDTPGYEQY,TRBV20-1,TRBJ2-7
ASSLESWTLEQF,TRBV3-1,TRBJ2-1
ATESSGRLLYQETQY,TRBV30,TRBJ2-5
ASSLTRTNEKLF,TRBV12-3/TRBV12-4,TRBJ1-4
ASSDWRGDFTDTQY,TRBV7-9,TRBJ2-3
ASSFHRIYEQY,TRBV11-2,TRBJ2-7
ASSLMGSTYEQY,TRBV7-6,TRBJ2-7
ASSLYGAKSEKLF,TRBV28,TRBJ1-4
ASSVAGGVTEAF,TRBV9,TRBJ1-1